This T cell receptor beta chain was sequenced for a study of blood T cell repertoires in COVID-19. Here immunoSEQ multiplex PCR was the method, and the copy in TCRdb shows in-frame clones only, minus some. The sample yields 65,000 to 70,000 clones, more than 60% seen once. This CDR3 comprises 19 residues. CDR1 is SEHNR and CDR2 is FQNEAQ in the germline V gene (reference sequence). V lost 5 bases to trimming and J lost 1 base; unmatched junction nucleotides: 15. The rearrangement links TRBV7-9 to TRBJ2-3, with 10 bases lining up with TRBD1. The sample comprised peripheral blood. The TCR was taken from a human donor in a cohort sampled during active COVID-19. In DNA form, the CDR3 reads TGTGCCAGCAGCACCCCCGGAGCCGGGACAGGGGCCCGCACAGATACGCAGTATTTT. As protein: CASSTPGAGTGARTDTQYF.